One T cell receptor beta chain is described in this entry. Its antigen is currently unknown. The data were taken from a study of T cell responses to AZD1222 COVID-19 vaccine. Overall study findings and caveats: Nearly half of the spike-specific TCRs reportedly recognize variant regions that carry no mutations.

V shed 1 base, J shed 3 bases, and the junction held 5 bases outside the gene matches. The CDR3 consists of 16 residues. Germline assignment: CDR1 SGHTA and CDR2 FQGNSA. Sequencing was performed with immunoSEQ multiplex PCR; in TCRdb, only in-frame clones are kept and a portion is missing. The table shows around 100,000 clones, with 87% occurring only once. The TCR originated in an adult who received the AZD1222 COVID-19 vaccine. The V call is TRBV7-2, the J call TRBJ2-1; 8 nucleotides agree with TRBD2. The material sequenced was peripheral blood, taken 28 days after the second AZD1222 dose. The CDR3 DNA follows: TGTGCCAGCAGCTTAGTTAGTAGCGGGAACTACAATGAGCAGTTCTTC. It specifies CASSLVSSGNYNEQFF.